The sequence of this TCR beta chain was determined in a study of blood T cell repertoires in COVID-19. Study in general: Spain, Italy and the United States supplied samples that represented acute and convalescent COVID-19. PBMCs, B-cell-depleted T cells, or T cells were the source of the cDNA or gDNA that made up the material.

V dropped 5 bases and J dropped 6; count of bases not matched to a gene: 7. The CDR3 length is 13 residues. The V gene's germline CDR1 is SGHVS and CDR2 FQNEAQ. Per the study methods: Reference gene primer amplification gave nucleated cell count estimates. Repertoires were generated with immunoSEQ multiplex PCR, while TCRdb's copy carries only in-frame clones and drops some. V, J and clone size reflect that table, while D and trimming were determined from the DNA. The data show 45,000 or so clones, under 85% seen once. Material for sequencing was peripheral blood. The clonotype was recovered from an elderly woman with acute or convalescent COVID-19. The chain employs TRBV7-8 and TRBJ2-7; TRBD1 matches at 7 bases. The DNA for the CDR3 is TGTGCCAGCAGCCCCCAAACAGGGGCCGAGCAGTACTTC. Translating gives CASSPQTGAEQYF.